The T cell receptor (beta chain) under discussion was sequenced for a study of T cells in Graves' hyperthyroidism and ophthalmopathy. Study in general: Sampling of peripheral blood happened at initial diagnosis, prior to any treatment.

This clonotype was recorded many times. This CDR3 comprises 13 residues. Germline CDR1 ENHRY, CDR2 SYGVKD. Trimming stripped 5 bases from V and 6 bases from J, with 11 bases between. RNA transcripts served as the template for amplifying TCR beta CDR3 regions. HTBI primers were used for first-round RT-PCR of the TCR CDR3. TCRdb re-derived calls from the multiplex PCR reads in MiXCR, one entry per CDR3 protein. The sample carries around 520,000 distinct CDR3 sequences, approximately 15% recorded once. Absence of ophthalmopathy progression within 18 months defined stable Graves' hyperthyroidism. Clinical symptoms, serum thyroxine and TRAb, thyroid ultrasound and orbital computed tomography together formed the diagnostic basis.

The V call is TRBV10-3, the J call TRBJ2-1; D is perhaps TRBD1 or TRBD2 (6 bases each). The TCR originated in a woman younger than 35 with Graves' hyperthyroidism. What was sequenced was blood. DNA of the CDR3: TGTGCCATCAGTCCGGAGGGGGGCAATGAGCAGTTCTTC. It is translated as CAISPEGGNEQFF.